This T cell receptor (beta chain) was profiled in a study of cytomegalovirus exposure and HLA in healthy donors. General study results and limits: Cytomegalovirus-associated status was assigned to about 160 TCR beta chains. The finding came from a later analysis; first-cohort TCR clusters tended to co-occur in the 90 to 150 validation repertoires.

The CDR3 loop spans 16 amino acids. V shed 0 bases and J shed 6 bases, with 16 bases lying between them. Germline assignment: CDR1 SGHRS and CDR2 YFSETQ. From the approximately 120-subject validation cohort, which was separate from the approximately 670-subject first cohort, the donors were drawn. Profiling relied on immunoSEQ multiplex PCR, and the TCRdb table lists in-frame clones only, not all of them. The sample carries approximately 230,000 clones, over 75% recorded once. Notes on this clone: Its matching antigen is unknown.

This sequence was found in a man younger than 35 in good health and CMV-seropositive. Sequenced sample: PBMCs. The chain couples TRBV5-1 to TRBJ2-1, with TRBD2 as a possible D gene (5 bases). The CDR3 DNA sequence: TGCGCCAGCAGCTTGGCCGCACTGGACGGGATCAATGAGCAGTTCTTC. Protein sequence: CASSLAALDGINEQFF.